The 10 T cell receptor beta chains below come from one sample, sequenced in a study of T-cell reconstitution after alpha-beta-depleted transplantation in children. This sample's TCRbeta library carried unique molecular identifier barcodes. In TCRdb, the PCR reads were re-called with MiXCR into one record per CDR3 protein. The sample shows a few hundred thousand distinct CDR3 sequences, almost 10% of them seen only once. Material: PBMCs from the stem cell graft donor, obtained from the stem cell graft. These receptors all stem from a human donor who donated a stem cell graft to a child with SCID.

CDR3 region: CASTEAVGTEAFF. The CDR3 DNA is TGTGCCAGCACGGAGGCAGTCGGCACTGAAGCTTTCTTT. The rearrangement uses TRBV6-6 and TRBJ1-1; D gene ambiguous. The CDR3 is made up of 13 amino acids. Germline-derived CDR1 and CDR2 are MNHNY and SVGAGI (reference sequence). Trimming took 7 bases from V and 4 from J, leaving 13 bases between them.

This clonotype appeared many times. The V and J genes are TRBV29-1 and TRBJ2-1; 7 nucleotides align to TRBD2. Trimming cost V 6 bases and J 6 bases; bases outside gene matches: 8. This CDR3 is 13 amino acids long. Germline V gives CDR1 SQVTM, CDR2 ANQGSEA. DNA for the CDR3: TGCAGCGTCTGGGGGGGGTTTTTCAATGAGCAGTTCTTC. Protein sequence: CSVWGGFFNEQFF.

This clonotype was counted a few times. The chain's CDR3 is CAISGVPGGSGNTIYF. Written as DNA, the CDR3 is TGTGCCATCAGTGGAGTTCCGGGAGGCTCTGGAAACACCATATATTTT. V usage is TRBV10-3 and J usage is TRBJ1-3; D uncertain. In germline, CDR1 is ENHRY, CDR2 SYGVKD. V was pared by 4 bases and J by 0 bases, with 13 bases between. The CDR3 runs 16 residues.

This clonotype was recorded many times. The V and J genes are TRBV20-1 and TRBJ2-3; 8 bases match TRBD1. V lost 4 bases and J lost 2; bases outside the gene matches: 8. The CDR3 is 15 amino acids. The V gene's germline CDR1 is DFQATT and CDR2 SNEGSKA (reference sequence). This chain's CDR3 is CSATPTGDHTDTQYF. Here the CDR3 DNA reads TGCAGTGCTACCCCGACAGGGGACCACACAGATACGCAGTATTTT.

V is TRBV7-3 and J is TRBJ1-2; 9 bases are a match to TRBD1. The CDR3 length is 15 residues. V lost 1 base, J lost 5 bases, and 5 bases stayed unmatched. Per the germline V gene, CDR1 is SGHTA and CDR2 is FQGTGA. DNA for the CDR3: TGTGCCAGCAGCTTAAAACCGACAGGGGGATATGGCTACACCTTC. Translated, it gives CASSLKPTGGYGYTF.

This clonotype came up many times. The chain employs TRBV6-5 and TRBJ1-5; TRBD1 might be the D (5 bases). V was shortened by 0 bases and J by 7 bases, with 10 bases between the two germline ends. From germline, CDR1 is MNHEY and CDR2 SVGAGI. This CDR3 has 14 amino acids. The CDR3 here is CASSYSSGDQPQHF. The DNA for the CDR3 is TGTGCCAGCAGTTACTCCTCCGGGGACCAGCCCCAGCATTTT.

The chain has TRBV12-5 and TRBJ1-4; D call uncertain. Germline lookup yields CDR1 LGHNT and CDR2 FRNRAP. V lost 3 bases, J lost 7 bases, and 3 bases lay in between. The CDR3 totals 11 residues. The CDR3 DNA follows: TGTGCTAGTGGTTTTGGTGAAAAACTGTTTTTT. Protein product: CASGFGEKLFF.

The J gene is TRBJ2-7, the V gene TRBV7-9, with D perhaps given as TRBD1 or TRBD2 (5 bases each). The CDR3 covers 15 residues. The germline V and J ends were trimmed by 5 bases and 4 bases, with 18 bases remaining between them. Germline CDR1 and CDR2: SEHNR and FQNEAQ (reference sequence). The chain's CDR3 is CASSPPEGYSYEQYF. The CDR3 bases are TGTGCCAGCAGCCCCCCTGAGGGGTACAGTTACGAGCAGTACTTC.

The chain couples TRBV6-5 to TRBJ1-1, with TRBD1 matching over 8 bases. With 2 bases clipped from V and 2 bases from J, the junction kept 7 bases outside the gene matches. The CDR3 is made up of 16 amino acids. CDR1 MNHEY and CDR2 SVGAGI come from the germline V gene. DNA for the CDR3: TGTGCCAGCAGTTACGACTCCGGACAGGGAAACACTGAAGCTTTCTTT. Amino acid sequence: CASSYDSGQGNTEAFF.

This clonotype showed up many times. The CDR3 coding sequence is TGTGCCAGCAGCTTGGTACCGCGCACCGGGGAGCTGTTTTTT. Amino acids: CASSLVPRTGELFF. The chain is built from TRBV5-5 and TRBJ2-2; D remains ambiguous. Germline assignment: CDR1 SGHKS and CDR2 YYEKEE (reference sequence). The CDR3 loop spans 14 amino acids. The germline V and J ends were trimmed by 0 bases and 4 bases, with 7 bases remaining between them.